The 28 T cell receptor beta chains below all came from one sample that was sequenced in a study of shared clonotypes between healthy human individuals. TCRdb keeps only in-frame clones here, not all; method: immunoSEQ multiplex PCR. Among approximately 640,000 clones listed, less than 95% were seen once. The sequenced sample was memory CD8+ T cells from PBMCs. Indicated subset: CD45RO+ cells pooled with CCR7-negative TemRA cells. Every receptor here comes from a man in his late teens or twenties in good health. Some clones in this sample may be carry-over from other donors' samples.

This clone was counted only a few times. A far larger clone is a single base away, which makes a read error likely. Other DNA sequences in the sample encode the same CDR3. The rearrangement uses TRBV7-9 and TRBJ1-1; D is undetermined. The CDR3 sequence is 11 residues long. Per germline, CDR1 SEHNR and CDR2 FQNEAQ (reference sequence). Trimming left V 1 base short and J 7 bases short, with 4 bases between. CDR3 DNA sequence: TGTGCCAGCAGCTTAGGCGGTGAAGCTTTCTTT. Translation gives CASSLGGEAFF.

The CDR3 sequence: CASRIQGTGELFF. CDR3 in DNA: TGTGCCAGCAGAATACAGGGCACCGGGGAGCTGTTTTTT. V usage is TRBV11-1 and J usage is TRBJ2-2, with a weak D call TRBD1 (6 bases). V gave up 6 bases and J gave up 4 bases, with 9 bases separating them. Germline V lookup: CDR1 SGHAT, CDR2 FQDESV (reference sequence). CDR3 length: 13 amino acids.

V and J are TRBV6-4 and TRBJ2-1; D possibly corresponds to TRBD2 (6 bases). The V end was cut by 6 bases, the J end by 4 bases, with 10 bases between. CDR1 and CDR2 (germline): MRHNA, SNTAGT. This CDR3 has 13 amino acids. The CDR3 here is CASSDGGYNEQFF. The CDR3 DNA is TGTGCCAGCAGCGATGGGGGGTACAATGAGCAGTTCTTC.

The V gene is TRBV27, the J gene TRBJ2-7; perhaps TRBD1 as D (6 bases). This CDR3 spans 16 amino acids. Germline V gives CDR1 MNHEY, CDR2 SMNVEV (reference sequence). V dropped 0 bases and J dropped 0 bases, with 12 bases sitting between them. CDR3 amino acids: CASSLSGQFDSYEQYF. In DNA form, the CDR3 reads TGTGCCAGCAGTTTATCCGGACAGTTCGACTCCTACGAGCAGTACTTC.

This sequence joins TRBV18 and TRBJ2-1; 10 nucleotides align to TRBD1. CDR1 and CDR2 (germline): KGHSH, LQKENI. The CDR3 is made up of 20 amino acids. V dropped 3 bases and J dropped 4; count of bases not matched to a gene: 18. CDR3 in DNA: TGTGCCAGCTCACCCCAAAACACTATCGCACGGGACAGGGGTTACAATGAGCAGTTCTTC. Translating gives CASSPQNTIARDRGYNEQFF.

This chain joins TRBV5-1 and TRBJ2-5; D is possibly TRBD1 (6 bases). V was clipped by 0 bases and J by 5 bases, with 14 bases between them. The CDR3 totals 15 residues. Germline CDR1 is SGHRS and CDR2 is YFSETQ. The CDR3 bases are TGCGCCAGCAGCTTGGAAAACAGGGCCGGGGAGACCCAGTACTTC. Translation gives CASSLENRAGETQYF.

The V call is TRBV27, the J call TRBJ2-5; TRBD2 matches 12 bases. The J segment lost 4 bases and the V segment lost 4 bases, leaving 7 bases of the junction unmatched. From germline, CDR1 is MNHEY and CDR2 SMNVEV (reference sequence). There are 16 residues in the CDR3. CDR3: CASSSGLAGIRETQYF. The DNA for the CDR3 is TGTGCCAGCAGTTCCGGACTAGCGGGGATCCGAGAGACCCAGTACTTC.

The gene calls are TRBV5-1 and TRBJ2-7; D is ambiguous. V gave up 0 bases and J gave up 7 bases, with 11 bases separating them. Germline assignment: CDR1 SGHRS and CDR2 YFSETQ. The CDR3 sequence is 13 residues long. The CDR3 spells CASSLGPVREQYF. The CDR3 region has the DNA TGCGCCAGCAGCTTGGGACCTGTGAGAGAGCAGTACTTC.

J is TRBJ2-5 and V is TRBV11-2; no clear D gene. Germline CDR1 SGHAT, CDR2 FQNNGV. The ends were cut back, 2 bases at V and 0 bases at J, with 10 bases in the middle. CDR3 size: 15 residues. CDR3 DNA: TGTGCCAGCAGCTTACCTCGATCGTACCAAGAGACCCAGTACTTC. Amino acids: CASSLPRSYQETQYF.

J is TRBJ2-2 and V is TRBV5-1; TRBD1 matches at 7 bases. Germline lookup yields CDR1 SGHRS and CDR2 YFSETQ. The junction had 4 bases not matched to a gene; V was cut back by 7 bases and J by 1 base. The CDR3 sequence is 14 residues long. The CDR3 loop reads CASYGTVNTGELFF. The CDR3 DNA reads as TGCGCCAGCTACGGGACAGTGAACACCGGGGAGCTGTTTTTT.

This clone was recorded once. This rearrangement joins TRBV9 to TRBJ2-3; D is perhaps TRBD2 (7 bases). V was trimmed by 0 bases and J by 2 bases, leaving 13 bases between them. Germline values: CDR1 SGDLS, CDR2 YYNGEE. The CDR3 has 16 amino acids. This CDR3 reads CASSVATGGPTDTQYF. CDR3 coding DNA: TGTGCCAGCAGCGTAGCTACCGGGGGGCCCACAGATACGCAGTATTTT.

This chain links TRBV4-1 with TRBJ2-7; TRBD2 matches 8 bases. The ends lost 7 bases at V and 4 bases at J; junction bases unmatched: 12. Germline CDR1 and CDR2: MGHRA and YSYEKL. CDR3 length equals 15 residues. CDR3 DNA: TGCGCCAGCAAGCGTATAGCGGGAATCGTTTACGAGCAGTACTTC. Translation gives CASKRIAGIVYEQYF.

This sequence joins TRBV27 and TRBJ2-7; 9 bases map to TRBD1. The V segment lost 5 bases and the J segment 2 bases; nucleotides outside the gene matches: 7. Looked up from germline, CDR1 is MNHEY and CDR2 is SMNVEV (reference sequence). There are 15 residues in the CDR3. CDR3 sequence: CASSPGQGNPYEQYF. The CDR3 DNA reads TGTGCCAGCAGTCCGGGACAGGGTAATCCCTACGAGCAGTACTTC.

The rearrangement joins TRBV27 to TRBJ1-2, with D possibly matching TRBD1 (6 bases). V was shortened by 8 bases and J by 3 bases, with 19 bases between the two germline ends. Germline V gene lookup returns CDR1 MNHEY and CDR2 SMNVEV (reference sequence). CDR3 length: 15 residues. CDR3 sequence reads: CASRPRPAGDYGYTF. The CDR3 DNA follows: TGTGCCAGCCGTCCCCGCCCGGCAGGGGACTATGGCTACACCTTC.

The chain employs TRBV9 and TRBJ1-2; D is undetermined. CDR3 size: 15 residues. V dropped 0 bases and J dropped 1 base, with 10 bases sitting between them. Per the germline V gene, CDR1 is SGDLS and CDR2 is YYNGEE. This CDR3 reads CASSVASGVNYGYTF. CDR3 in DNA: TGTGCCAGCAGCGTAGCCAGCGGAGTTAACTATGGCTACACCTTC.

The V call is TRBV7-6, the J call TRBJ2-2, with 11 bases fitting TRBD2. The V segment lost 5 bases and the J segment 4 bases; nucleotides outside the gene matches: 3. Germline V gene sequence: CDR1 SGHVS, CDR2 FNYEAQ. This CDR3 spans 15 amino acids. The CDR3, as DNA: TGTGCCAGCAGCGCCCTAGCGGGAGGCACCGGGGAGCTGTTTTTT. Its protein product is CASSALAGGTGELFF.

This clone was counted once. The chain employs TRBV5-8 and TRBJ2-5; possible D gene TRBD2, 6 bases. CDR1 and CDR2 from the germline V gene are SGHTS and YDEGEE. The CDR3 is made up of 14 amino acids. V was trimmed by 2 bases and J by 0 bases, leaving 8 bases between them. The CDR3 loop is CASSFGLHQETQYF. The CDR3 DNA reads as TGTGCCAGCAGCTTCGGACTACACCAAGAGACCCAGTACTTC.

This rearrangement joins TRBV4-3 to TRBJ2-7; 8 bases map to TRBD1. Looked up from germline, CDR1 is LGHNA and CDR2 is YSLEER. This CDR3 is 15 amino acids long. After removal of 3 bases from V and 0 bases from J, the junction contained 4 bases not matched to a gene. The DNA of the CDR3 is TGCGCCAGCAGCCACACGACAGGGGACTCCTACGAGCAGTACTTC. Translated, it gives CASSHTTGDSYEQYF.

The chain employs TRBV27 and TRBJ1-5; maybe TRBD1 (6 bases). V was cut by 4 bases and J by 4 bases, with 11 bases left in between. CDR3 size: 14 residues. The V gene's germline CDR1 is MNHEY and CDR2 SMNVEV (reference sequence). CDR3 sequence reads: CASSSLRGNQPQHF. In DNA form, the CDR3 reads TGTGCCAGCAGTTCGCTAAGGGGGAATCAGCCCCAGCATTTT.

This sequence joins TRBV7-9 and TRBJ2-1; TRBD1 agrees at 11 bases. The CDR3 runs to 17 residues. V was pared by 6 bases and J by 7 bases, with 14 bases of the junction left unmatched. Germline loops: CDR1 SEHNR, CDR2 FQNEAQ (reference sequence). CDR3 in DNA: TGTGCCAGCAGAACGCCTCTGGACAGGGGGCAGATAAATGAGCAGTTCTTC. Its protein product is CASRTPLDRGQINEQFF. Full variable domain (remainder filled in from reference TRBV7-9 and TRBJ2-1): DTGVSQNPRHKITKRGQNVTFRCDPISEHNRLYWYRQTLGQGPEFLTYFQNEAQLEKSRLLSDRFSAERPKGSFSTLEIQRTEQGDSAMYLCASRTPLDRGQINEQFFGPGTRLTVL.

This clone appeared a few times. The rearrangement uses TRBV5-4 and TRBJ1-2, with no clear D. Trimming left V 0 bases short and J 4 bases short, with 4 bases between. The CDR3 has 12 amino acids. The germline gives CDR1 SGHNT, CDR2 YYREEE (reference sequence). CDR3 amino acids: CASSLEGYGYTF. The CDR3 region has the DNA TGTGCCAGCAGCTTGGAGGGCTATGGCTACACCTTC.

This sequence joins TRBV10-2 and TRBJ1-1; D remains ambiguous. V was pared by 4 bases and J by 1 base, with 4 bases between. This CDR3 is 12 amino acids long. CDR1 and CDR2 (germline): WSHSY, SAAADI. CDR3 protein: CASSGGNTEAFF. The CDR3 DNA is TGCGCCAGCAGTGGGGGGAACACTGAAGCTTTCTTT.

The J gene is TRBJ2-1, the V gene TRBV7-9; 13 nucleotides agree with TRBD2. V was clipped by 5 bases and J by 14 bases; unmatched bases: 9. The CDR3 runs to 14 residues. Per the germline V gene, CDR1 is SEHNR and CDR2 is FQNEAQ (reference sequence). CDR3 nucleotides: TGTGCCAGCAGCCCGGGACTAGCGGGAAGATGGAAGTTCTTC. It is translated as CASSPGLAGRWKFF.

About this clone itself: The same CDR3 can be traced to other DNA sequences in this sample. The chain joins TRBV9 to TRBJ2-7, with D tentatively TRBD1 (7 bases). Germline CDR1 SGDLS, CDR2 YYNGEE. V was cut by 3 bases and J by 6 bases, with 10 bases left in between. The CDR3 runs 12 residues. The chain's CDR3 is CASSGQGGEQYF. CDR3 coding DNA: TGTGCCAGCAGCGGGCAGGGGGGCGAGCAGTACTTC.

The genes are TRBV5-1 and TRBJ2-2; the D gene is possibly TRBD1 (6 bases). Trimming took off 0 bases at V and 6 bases at J, with 15 bases between the two ends. The CDR3 runs to 16 residues. Germline V gene sequence: CDR1 SGHRS, CDR2 YFSETQ. CDR3 sequence: CASSLDRAIPSGELFF. DNA for the CDR3: TGCGCCAGCAGCTTGGACAGGGCCATACCCTCCGGGGAGCTGTTTTTT.

The chain is built from TRBV5-8 and TRBJ1-1; D gene unclear. The length of the CDR3 is 14 residues. The germline V and J ends were trimmed by 0 bases and 4 bases, with 10 bases remaining between them. The germline V gene encodes CDR1 SGHTS and CDR2 YDEGEE. This CDR3 reads CASSLVRAGTEAFF. The CDR3 bases are TGTGCCAGCAGCTTGGTTCGGGCGGGCACTGAAGCTTTCTTT.

This clone came up once. This chain connects TRBV27 to TRBJ2-3; TRBD2 matches at 9 bases. CDR3 length: 19 amino acids. Germline CDR1 reads MNHEY; CDR2 reads SMNVEV (reference sequence). Trimming took 1 base from V and 2 from J; bases not matched to a gene: 13. CDR3 residues: CASSLYQALAGVSTDTQYF. As DNA, the CDR3 is TGTGCCAGCAGTTTATACCAGGCGTTAGCGGGAGTTTCCACAGATACGCAGTATTTT.

The chain combines TRBV18 with TRBJ1-4; D is undetermined. Looked up from germline, CDR1 is KGHSH and CDR2 is LQKENI. Trimming stripped 6 bases from V and 4 bases from J, with 18 bases between. This CDR3 spans 16 amino acids. In DNA form, the CDR3 reads TGTGCCAGCTCCCCCCCGGTGCCGGGAGTTAATGAAAAACTGTTTTTT. Residues: CASSPPVPGVNEKLFF.